Below, one T cell receptor beta chain is given with its context. The data were taken from a study of blood T cell repertoires in COVID-19. Germline assignment: CDR1 SEHNR and CDR2 FQNEAQ (reference sequence). The CDR3 runs to 13 residues. The ends were cut back, 4 bases at V and 2 bases at J, with 9 bases in the middle. Produced via immunoSEQ multiplex PCR; TCRdb's table is partial and in-frame only. The repertoire has some 380,000 clones, approximately 88% of them found once; the top ten carry around 2.1%. This chain joins TRBV7-9 and TRBJ2-7; tentative D call: TRBD2 (6 bases). The material sequenced was PBMCs or T cells enriched from blood (not recorded which). This receptor was identified in a woman in her thirties or forties with acute COVID-19. DNA of the CDR3: TGTGCCAGCAGCTCGGGCGGGGCCTACGAGCAGTACTTC. Its protein is CASSSGGAYEQYF.